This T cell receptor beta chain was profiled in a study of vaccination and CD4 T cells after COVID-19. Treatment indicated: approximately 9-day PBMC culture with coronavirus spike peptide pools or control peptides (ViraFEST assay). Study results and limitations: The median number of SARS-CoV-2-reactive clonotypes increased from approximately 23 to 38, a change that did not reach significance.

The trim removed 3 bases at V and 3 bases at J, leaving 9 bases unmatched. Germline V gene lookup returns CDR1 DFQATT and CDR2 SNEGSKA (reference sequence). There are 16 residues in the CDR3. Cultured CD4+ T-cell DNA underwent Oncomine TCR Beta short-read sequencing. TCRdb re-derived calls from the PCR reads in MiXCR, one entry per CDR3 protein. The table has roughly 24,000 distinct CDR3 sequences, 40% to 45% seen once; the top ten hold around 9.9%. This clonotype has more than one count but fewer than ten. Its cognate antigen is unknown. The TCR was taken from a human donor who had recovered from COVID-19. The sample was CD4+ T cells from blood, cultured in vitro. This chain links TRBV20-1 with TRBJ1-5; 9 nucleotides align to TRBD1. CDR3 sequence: CSARPGTGNLNQPQHF. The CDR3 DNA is TGCAGTGCTAGGCCCGGGACAGGGAATCTCAATCAGCCCCAGCATTTT.